Below are 26 T cell receptor beta chains sequenced from a single sample in a study of OX40 agonist ivuxolimab in advanced cancers. The data were produced by immunoSEQ multiplex PCR, yet TCRdb's version contains in-frame clones alone and is incomplete. This table has approximately 37,000 clones, approximately 89% appearing once. The source was CD4+ or CD8+ T cells sorted from blood, collected in a trial of the OX40 agonist ivuxolimab. The receptor set was obtained from an adult with an advanced solid tumor such as melanoma, head and neck, liver or kidney cancer.

The chain links TRBV5-4 to TRBJ1-3; 8 nucleotides agree with TRBD1. V shed 0 bases, J shed 4 bases, and the junction held 3 bases outside the gene matches. CDR1 and CDR2 from the germline V gene are SGHNT and YYREEE (reference sequence). The CDR3 consists of 15 residues. CDR3 residues: CASSLGTGFGNTIYF. CDR3 bases: TGTGCCAGCAGCTTGGGGACAGGGTTCGGAAACACCATATATTTT.

This chain links TRBV11-2 with TRBJ1-2; D might be TRBD1 (5 bases). The CDR3 covers 12 residues. Germline-derived CDR1 and CDR2 are SGHAT and FQNNGV. The V end lost 5 bases, the J end lost 6 bases, and 10 bases lay between the germline ends. CDR3 loop: CASSPDRDGYTF. Here the CDR3 DNA reads TGTGCCAGCAGCCCCGACAGAGATGGCTACACCTTC.

CDR3 DNA sequence: TGTGCCAGCAGTGAAGCCGCTGGGGGGGAATGGGATGAGGCTTTCTTT. Translated, it gives CASSEAAGGEWDEAFF. This chain uses TRBV13 with TRBJ1-1; maybe TRBD1 (5 bases). The CDR3 contains 16 residues. Germline-derived CDR1 and CDR2 are PRHDT and FYEKMQ (reference sequence). The V gene lost 6 bases and the J gene lost 11 bases, with 28 bases spanning the gap.

V usage is TRBV6-5 and J usage is TRBJ1-1; D is ambiguous. This CDR3 contains 15 residues. Deletions cut 5 bases from V and 1 base from J, with 14 bases between. Germline V gives CDR1 MNHEY, CDR2 SVGAGI. The CDR3 DNA is TGTGCCAGCAGTGTGACCATCGGAGGGAACACTGAAGCTTTCTTT. Its protein is CASSVTIGGNTEAFF.

J is TRBJ2-7 and V is TRBV4-1; TRBD2 matches 9 bases. Trimming took 3 bases from V and 0 from J; bases not matched to a gene: 3. Germline lookup yields CDR1 MGHRA and CDR2 YSYEKL. The CDR3 consists of 15 residues. CDR3 nucleotide sequence: TGCGCCAGCAGCCAGGGGACTAGCTCCTCCTACGAGCAGTACTTC. This encodes CASSQGTSSSYEQYF.

The V and J genes are TRBV9 and TRBJ2-7; perhaps TRBD2 as D (6 bases). The CDR3 runs to 16 residues. Trimming took off 4 bases at V and 7 bases at J, with 24 bases between the two ends. Germline CDR1 is SGDLS and CDR2 is YYNGEE. The CDR3 bases are TGTGCCAGCAGCCCAAGCCGGGAGCAGGGTCTGGGTGAGCAGTACTTC. Amino acid sequence: CASSPSREQGLGEQYF.

The chain couples TRBV6-4 to TRBJ2-1, with 8 bases fitting TRBD2. J was trimmed by 4 bases and V by 5 bases; bases with no gene match: 7. Per the germline V gene, CDR1 is MRHNA and CDR2 is SNTAGT. The CDR3 runs to 15 residues. The CDR3 region has the DNA TGTGCCAGCAGTCACATAGCGGGGAGTTACAATGAGCAGTTCTTC. Residues: CASSHIAGSYNEQFF.

The chain recombines TRBV7-8 with TRBJ2-2, with TRBD1 identical over 9 bases. CDR1 is SGHVS and CDR2 is FQNEAQ in the germline V gene. The trim removed 5 bases at V and 6 bases at J, leaving 4 bases unmatched. The CDR3 has 14 amino acids. The CDR3 DNA reads as TGTGCCAGCAGCGAGGGACAGGGCTCCGGGGAGCTGTTTTTT. Translated: CASSEGQGSGELFF.

This clone was seen just once. The chain recombines TRBV7-9 with TRBJ2-1, with D hard to call. Germline V gives CDR1 SEHNR, CDR2 FQNEAQ (reference sequence). V was clipped by 1 base and J by 8 bases, with 12 bases between them. This CDR3 is 14 amino acids long. Written as DNA, the CDR3 is TGTGCCAGCAGCTTAGGCGGTCTAAACGATGAGCAGTTCTTC. This gives the protein CASSLGGLNDEQFF. The whole variable domain, filled in from reference TRBV7-9 and TRBJ2-1, reads DTGVSQNPRHKITKRGQNVTFRCDPISEHNRLYWYRQTLGQGPEFLTYFQNEAQLEKSRLLSDRFSAERPKGSFSTLEIQRTEQGDSAMYLCASSLGGLNDEQFFGPGTRLTVL.

The chain carries TRBV28 and TRBJ2-7; tentatively, D is TRBD1 (6 bases). The CDR3 consists of 13 residues. Looked up from germline, CDR1 is MDHEN and CDR2 is SYDVKM. The ends were cut back, 6 bases at V and 5 bases at J, with 14 bases in the middle. The CDR3 DNA follows: TGTGCCAGCAGATTTAACAGGGTCCACGAGCAGTACTTC. The encoded protein is CASRFNRVHEQYF.

This chain links TRBV5-6 with TRBJ1-4, with D unresolved. Per germline, CDR1 SGHDT and CDR2 YYEEEE. V lost 2 bases and J lost 0, with 8 bases in between. The CDR3 consists of 15 residues. In nucleotides, the CDR3 is TGTGCCAGCAGCTTAATGGGTTCAACTAATGAAAAACTGTTTTTT. This encodes CASSLMGSTNEKLFF.

This chain joins TRBV7-9 and TRBJ2-7; TRBD2 aligns across 11 bases. With V trimmed by 5 bases and J by 4 bases, 10 bases remained unmatched. The CDR3 spans 16 residues. CDR1 and CDR2 (germline): SEHNR, FQNEAQ (reference sequence). In DNA form, the CDR3 reads TGTGCCAGCAGCAACAATCCGGGACTAGCGGATTACGAGCAGTACTTC. This encodes CASSNNPGLADYEQYF.

The chain recombines TRBV27 with TRBJ1-2; D is perhaps TRBD1 (6 bases). The ends were cut back, 6 bases at V and 1 base at J, with 12 bases in the middle. The length of the CDR3 is 14 residues. Per germline, CDR1 MNHEY and CDR2 SMNVEV (reference sequence). CDR3 region: CASSPQGYNYGYTF. Here the CDR3 DNA reads TGTGCCAGCAGCCCACAGGGATATAACTATGGCTACACCTTC.

The gene calls are TRBV5-6 and TRBJ2-7, with TRBD2 as a possible D gene (6 bases). In germline, CDR1 is SGHDT, CDR2 YYEEEE. The CDR3 runs to 16 residues. The germline V and J ends were trimmed by 2 bases and 3 bases, with 18 bases remaining between them. The CDR3 region is CASSLSFGGLVYEQYF. The CDR3 DNA reads as TGTGCCAGCAGCTTATCGTTCGGGGGATTGGTCTACGAGCAGTACTTC.

V usage is TRBV19 and J usage is TRBJ2-6; D is unclear. The CDR3 spans 13 residues. V was cut by 7 bases and J by 3 bases, with 7 bases left in between. CDR1 is LNHDA, CDR2 SQIVND, per germline (reference sequence). CDR3 sequence reads: CASTPGGANVLTF. The CDR3 DNA is TGTGCCAGTACCCCCGGTGGGGCCAACGTCCTGACTTTC.

V usage is TRBV6-5 and J usage is TRBJ2-7, with D perhaps matching TRBD2 (5 bases). Trimming cost V 0 bases and J 2 bases, with 5 bases left between them. Germline lookup yields CDR1 MNHEY and CDR2 SVGAGI. This CDR3 comprises 13 residues. CDR3 DNA: TGTGCCAGCAGTTACTCCGGGGCCTACGAGCAGTACTTC. This translates into CASSYSGAYEQYF.

The chain couples TRBV19 to TRBJ2-1; maybe TRBD2 (7 bases). V lost 7 bases, J lost 5 bases, and 15 bases lay in between. The CDR3 is made up of 14 amino acids. Germline loops: CDR1 LNHDA, CDR2 SQIVND (reference sequence). DNA of the CDR3: TGTGCCAGTAATGAGGGGGGGGTAAACAATGAGCAGTTCTTC. It encodes CASNEGGVNNEQFF.

The DNA of the CDR3 is TGTGCCAGCAGTTTAGCGGGAGGTGGAGAGACCCAGTACTTC. As protein: CASSLAGGGETQYF. The J gene is TRBJ2-5, the V gene TRBV28, with TRBD2 matching over 8 bases. This CDR3 spans 14 amino acids. CDR1 is MDHEN, CDR2 SYDVKM, per germline. Unmatched junction bases numbered 3, after V lost 2 bases and J lost 4 bases.

This sequence joins TRBV5-4 and TRBJ2-1, with D hard to call. CDR1 SGHNT and CDR2 YYREEE come from the germline V gene (reference sequence). V was trimmed by 4 bases and J by 5 bases, leaving 22 bases between them. The CDR3 length is 17 residues. The CDR3 spells CASSQDPEAGRNNEQFF. The CDR3 DNA is TGTGCCAGCAGCCAAGACCCCGAGGCCGGTCGAAACAATGAGCAGTTCTTC. Full variable domain (missing parts from reference TRBV5-4 and TRBJ2-1): ETGVTQSPTHLIKTRGQQVTLRCSSQSGHNTVSWYQQALGQGPQFIFQYYREEENGRGNFPPRFSGLQFPNYSSELNVNALELDDSALYLCASSQDPEAGRNNEQFFGPGTRLTVL.

The chain couples TRBV10-1 to TRBJ2-1; D unclear. V gave up 0 bases and J gave up 0 bases, with 6 bases separating them. Germline V gene sequence: CDR1 WNHNN, CDR2 SYGVQD (reference sequence). This CDR3 has 15 amino acids. CDR3 amino acids: CASSESMGSYNEQFF. Here the CDR3 DNA reads TGCGCCAGCAGTGAGTCGATGGGCTCCTACAATGAGCAGTTCTTC.

This rearrangement joins TRBV5-1 to TRBJ1-2; D uncertain. V was pared by 0 bases and J by 0 bases, with 15 bases between. The CDR3 contains 17 residues. Germline lookup yields CDR1 SGHRS and CDR2 YFSETQ. The CDR3 loop reads CASSLGRDSRANYGYTF. For the CDR3, the DNA is TGCGCCAGCAGCTTGGGGCGAGACTCGCGAGCTAACTATGGCTACACCTTC.

This clone is large within its sample. The V and J genes are TRBV9 and TRBJ2-1; TRBD2 aligns across 7 bases. The germline V gene encodes CDR1 SGDLS and CDR2 YYNGEE. This CDR3 has 15 residues. V was pared by 3 bases and J by 5 bases, with 8 bases of the junction left unmatched. The CDR3: CASSERGGRNNEQFF. The CDR3 nucleotides are TGTGCCAGCAGCGAAAGGGGCGGGAGAAACAATGAGCAGTTCTTC.

The gene calls are TRBV7-9 and TRBJ2-3; D gene unclear. V was clipped by 5 bases and J by 4 bases, with 10 bases between them. Per the germline V gene, CDR1 is SEHNR and CDR2 is FQNEAQ (reference sequence). This CDR3 region has 13 residues. In nucleotides, the CDR3 is TGTGCCAGCAGCCCCGGTGGTCCAGATACGCAGTATTTT. It codes for CASSPGGPDTQYF.

The genes are TRBV27 and TRBJ2-1, with D possibly being TRBD1 (7 bases). Germline V lookup: CDR1 MNHEY, CDR2 SMNVEV (reference sequence). CDR3 length equals 17 residues. V lost 3 bases and J lost 10, with 25 bases in between. CDR3 amino acids: CASSFYLGGAAGGEQFF. CDR3 coding DNA: TGTGCCAGCAGTTTCTACCTCGGTGGCGCCGCAGGGGGGGAGCAGTTCTTC.

This chain uses TRBV28 with TRBJ2-5; a weak D match, TRBD2 (6 bases). The CDR3 runs 17 residues. Per germline, CDR1 MDHEN and CDR2 SYDVKM. The ends were cut back, 5 bases at V and 6 bases at J, with 25 bases in the middle. The DNA of the CDR3 is TGTGCCAGCAGTCCATATTCGGATTTCAGGGCGGGAAAGACCCAGTACTTC. This translates into CASSPYSDFRAGKTQYF.

Concerning this clone itself: The junction departs from the called germline gene at one end, perhaps through a read error. The chain couples TRBV20-1 to TRBJ2-5; D gene uncertain. This CDR3 comprises 11 residues. In germline, CDR1 is DFQATT, CDR2 SNEGSKA (reference sequence). This CDR3 reads CSARVAAAHHF. The CDR3 DNA follows: TGCAGTGCTAGAGTCGCGGCAGCTCACCACTTC.